This T cell receptor (beta chain) was retrieved from a study of brain T cells in children with intractable seizures listed by TCRdb under 2021. Looking at the study overall: Resected brain tissue from 53 pediatric epilepsy surgery cases was initially screened for immune gene transcripts with a NanoString immunology panel. Among the approximately twelve selected surgery cases, pre-surgery blood was additionally sequenced for eight, leaving four cases with brain tissue only.

A word on this clone: Its antigen specificity is not known. The record has no base qualities; no much larger clone is one base away.

The immunoSEQ assay was used to generate TCR beta chain sequences from genomic DNA. The original methods were these. CDR3 sequences that did not begin with the conserved framework cysteine at position 104 were removed by hand. To get clonality, the normalized Shannon's Diversity Index was subtracted from one, giving values from 0 (maximal diversity) to 1 (oligoclonal). Chi-squared comparison-of-proportions tests assessed whether the same CDR3 differed in frequency between samples, such as brain versus blood. Public clonotypes were found through immuneACCESS searches, while the VDJdb browser was used to judge similarity to known antiviral clonotypes. In TCRdb, the immuneACCESS table is reduced to in-frame sequences with V and J assigned. These tables do not hold every clone; where another copy was compared, an unresolved V gene accounts for under half, and the others remain unexplained. For V, J and clone size, that table is used; D and trimming come from the DNA. For this sample there are hundreds of thousands of clones; 93% appear just once. 4.5% to 7% of the sample is held by the ten biggest clonotypes.

The sample's time point label is to be understood as: blood from clinic visit 5 months post-surgery; TSC patient then seizure free. The surgery cases with the highest brain T cell transcript signatures were chosen for TCR beta chain sequencing of brain tissue, and also of blood when blood was available. Prior to surgery, the patients had been treated with at least one anti-epileptic drug. The TCR-sequenced patients were children whose drug-resistant epilepsy was caused by tuberous sclerosis complex, focal cortical dysplasia, Rasmussen encephalitis or hemimegalencephaly. Bulk genomic DNA was extracted from unsorted brain tissue and whole blood with the Monarch genomic DNA purification kit. Here is what the overall study found, with its caveats: Viral specificity was inferred only from CDR3 sequence similarity, and patients' HCMV serostatus was unknown. Sequencing depth differed between pre- and post-surgery blood, so clones missing from the pre-surgery sample may reflect undersampling.

The TCR originated in a boy in the first two years of life with tuberous sclerosis and intractable seizures. This specimen consisted of peripheral blood, obtained approximately 5 months after surgery.

Read as DNA, the sequence is TGTGCCAGCAGCCGACTGGTGGCAGGTTGGATCAGCAATCAGCCCCAGCATTTT. This gives the protein CASSRLVAGWISNQPQHF. The rearrangement combines TRBV27 with TRBJ1-5; the D segment cannot be called with confidence. From its cysteine to its phenylalanine, the CDR3 spans 18 amino acids. Left in the record is the CDR3 DNA by itself, 54 bases read in frame from the first base. The germline ends are 22 bases apart after V is trimmed by 6 bases and J by 1 base. According to the germline V gene (reference sequence), CDR1 reads MNHEY and CDR2 reads SMNVEV.